This T cell receptor beta chain was identified in a study of CD8+ T cells in alopecia areata. Looking at the study overall: Patients remained on tofacitinib for 6 to 18 months and then went 6 months without it. Study results and limitations: Although TCR sharing was seen in mice, sharing across patients was less clear, possibly for HLA-related reasons. Sequencing of scalp tissue also captures the resident alphabeta T cells of normal skin.

V lost 2 bases, J lost 4 bases, and 9 bases stayed unmatched. The CDR3 contains 16 residues. Germline V gene sequence: CDR1 SGHRS, CDR2 YFSETQ. Isolated RNA was reverse transcribed into cDNA used as the sequencing template. Generated by immunoSEQ multiplex PCR, the TCRdb table keeps only in-frame clones and is missing some. Seen here are about 98,000 clones, around 44% observed once, and the top ten hold roughly 0.79%. About this clone: Its antigen is as yet unknown.

The chain joins TRBV5-1 to TRBJ2-3, with TRBD1 matching over 8 bases. The clonotype originates from a human donor with alopecia areata. Sample: CD4+ T cells sorted from blood. This CDR3 is CASSLQGESWPDTQYF. In nucleotides, the CDR3 is TGCGCCAGCAGCTTACAGGGGGAAAGTTGGCCAGATACGCAGTATTTT.